This T cell receptor beta chain was recorded in a study of beta chain features in type 1 diabetes. Study-wide findings and caveats: Moderately but significantly shorter TCRB CDR3s were found in Type 1 diabetes patients in all four CD4+ subsets. Patients' naive, central memory and regulatory TCRB repertoires appeared more alike than those of healthy donors.

The CDR3 is 15 amino acids. With 10 bases clipped from V and 0 bases from J, the junction kept 10 bases outside the gene matches. The germline V gene encodes CDR1 SGHTA and CDR2 FQGNSA. Isolated RNA was reverse transcribed in full, so expressed TCRB transcripts were sequenced. Produced via immunoSEQ multiplex PCR; TCRdb's table is partial and in-frame only. Of about 240,000 clones in the sample, roughly 30% were seen once. Concerning this clone itself: Its specificity is not known.

Sequenced: central memory CD4+ T cells from blood. The sequence was obtained from a man younger than 40 in good health. This sequence joins TRBV7-2 and TRBJ2-3; 7 nucleotides align to TRBD2. The CDR3 is CATLKAGLSTDTQYF. The CDR3 coding sequence is TGTGCCACCCTCAAAGCGGGGCTTAGCACAGATACGCAGTATTTT.